This T cell receptor (beta chain) was captured in a study of blood T cells in healthy people across ages (dated by TCRdb to 2014 to 2015). As for the study more broadly: In model experiments, template switching captured roughly one uniquely barcoded TCR beta cDNA molecule for every two T cells. Age-related changes in TCR beta repertoire diversity were measured in the study by deep sequencing normalized with unique cDNA molecular identifiers. Four age groups were formed from the donors: young (average approximately 17 years), middle-aged (approximately 42), aged (about 62) and long-lived (about 80). To avoid experimental bias, donors of different ages were randomly spread across the sequencing lanes. Two additional independent replicas of 1 million unique cDNA reads from the same blood draw were analyzed for two donors (one aged 18 to 29 and one aged 80 or older).

Results and caveats for the whole study, not just this receptor: Observed TCR beta diversity correlated strongly with the percentage of naive T cells measured by flow cytometry. Donor CMV infection status was unknown, potentially confounding age-related changes in expanded clonotypes. Because profiling used bulk unsorted PBMCs, naive and antigen-experienced compartments could not be compared conclusively. Estimates of total diversity based on one million sequenced T cells were regarded as lower bounds and as underestimates. The long-lived group showed more naive CD4+ T cells, fewer expanded clones and increased TCR diversity than the aged group, suggesting age selection. As age increased, observed TCR beta diversity per million T cells dropped in a roughly linear way, and a significant reduction was already evident by age about 36.

The receptor library was made with 5' RACE. A second PCR of roughly 7 to 11 cycles was performed with a sample-barcoded 5' primer and a J-beta primer mix. A unique molecular identifier was introduced onto each TCR beta cDNA molecule by a template-switch 5' adaptor carrying 12 random nucleotides. Each sample yielded at least 3 million CDR3-containing paired-end reads. All of the RNA was converted into first-strand cDNA using the Mint cDNA synthesis kit, with a TRBC-specific oligonucleotide serving as the primer. Following uracil-DNA glycosylase treatment, a first 18-cycle PCR with universal primers M1SS and BC2_uni_R was performed on all cDNA. In the paper's pipeline: Normalization of each sample was performed by random selection of 1 million high-quality reads, each carrying a distinct molecular identifier. Instead of being binned into consensus sequences, reads that shared molecular identifiers were thrown out. CDR3 identification, clonotype clustering and error correction used MiTCR with a Q25 quality threshold and the strictest error-elimination algorithm. A nonparametric unseen species model using Euler transformation provided a lower-bound estimate of total TCR beta diversity. TCRdb took the public reads, trimmed them with fastp at Q25, ran MiXCR for clone calling and kept in-frame beta chains. Each record represents a unique CDR3 protein, reported with the most common genes and DNA among its rows. Here the V and J calls rest on TCRdb's processing, not on the authors' analysis. Across this sample there are 1.8 million or so distinct CDR3 sequences, with approximately 39% seen only once. 23% of the sample goes to the ten largest clones.

This clonotype was counted between two and nine times. What this receptor recognizes is not known. No qualities accompany the bases; no much larger clone lies one base away. The donors were 40 or so Caucasian individuals from Russia, aged roughly 6 to 100 years, who were systemically healthy. Around 10 milliliters of peripheral blood were collected from each donor into EDTA-treated Vacutainer tubes. PBMCs were isolated by Ficoll-Paque density-gradient centrifugation, with at least 6 million obtained per sample. Total RNA, at least 5 micrograms per sample, was extracted from PBMCs with Trizol reagent. For every donor, flow cytometry on a PBMC aliquot measured the percentage of naive CD45RAhigh/CD27high T cells. The clonotype comes from a human donor in good health. Sequenced sample: blood.

The sequenced DNA is TGTGCCAGCAGGGAAACTAGCTACAATGAGCAGTTCTTC. It translates to CASRETSYNEQFF. The rearranged segments are TRBV2 and TRBJ2-1, and the D gene may be TRBD2, 5 bases matching. Taken from the germline V gene, the CDR1 and CDR2 loops are SNHLY and FYNNEI. Including cysteine and phenylalanine, the CDR3 has 13 amino acids. Here the CDR3 DNA is all that survives: 39 bases in frame from base 1. The junction shows trimming of 6 bases on V and 3 bases on J, plus 9 bases between the germline ends.